This T cell receptor (beta chain) is drawn from a study of cytomegalovirus exposure and HLA in healthy donors. Overall study: A preliminary data release comprised 70 million to 95 million unique TCRs obtained from HLA-typed donors. General study points: Most TCR sequences were uncommon, yet certain public TCRs appeared in many donors. CMV serostatus stood as the only immune exposure information on hand. For most TCR beta V segments, an earlier analysis put the productive rate at about 90% or about 30% of the time.

PCR amplification relied on 60 Vbeta primers (plus 13 Jbeta primers). Generated by immunoSEQ multiplex PCR, the TCRdb table keeps only in-frame clones and is missing some. The table includes roughly 38,000 clones, approximately 76% detected once. Trimming took off 7 bases at V and 5 bases at J, with 11 bases between the two ends. The CDR3 length is 11 residues. Germline V gene lookup returns CDR1 SQVTM and CDR2 ANQGSEA. This clone was observed a handful of times. Antigen specificity is unknown. V usage is TRBV29-1 and J usage is TRBJ2-5; perhaps TRBD1 as D (5 bases). The sequenced sample was PBMCs. The TCR comes from a woman between 25 and 40 years old in good health and CMV-seropositive. The CDR3 protein is CSGGFGETQYF. In DNA form, the CDR3 reads TGCAGCGGGGGCTTTGGGGAGACCCAGTACTTC.